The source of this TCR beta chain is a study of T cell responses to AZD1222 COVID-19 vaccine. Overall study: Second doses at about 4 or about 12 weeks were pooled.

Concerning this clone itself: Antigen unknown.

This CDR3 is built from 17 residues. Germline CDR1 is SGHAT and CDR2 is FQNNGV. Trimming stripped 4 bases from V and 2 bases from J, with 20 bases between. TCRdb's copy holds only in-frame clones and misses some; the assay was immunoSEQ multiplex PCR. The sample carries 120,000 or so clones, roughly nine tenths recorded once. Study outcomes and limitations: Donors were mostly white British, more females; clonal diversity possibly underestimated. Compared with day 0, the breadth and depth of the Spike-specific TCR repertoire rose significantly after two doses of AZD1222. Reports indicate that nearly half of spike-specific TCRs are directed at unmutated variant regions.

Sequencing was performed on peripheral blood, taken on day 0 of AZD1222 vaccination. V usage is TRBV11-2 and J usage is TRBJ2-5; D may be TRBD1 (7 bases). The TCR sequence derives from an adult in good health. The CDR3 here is CASSSTGRLSGQETQYF. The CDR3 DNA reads TGTGCCAGCAGCTCGACAGGGAGGTTAAGCGGGCAAGAGACCCAGTACTTC.